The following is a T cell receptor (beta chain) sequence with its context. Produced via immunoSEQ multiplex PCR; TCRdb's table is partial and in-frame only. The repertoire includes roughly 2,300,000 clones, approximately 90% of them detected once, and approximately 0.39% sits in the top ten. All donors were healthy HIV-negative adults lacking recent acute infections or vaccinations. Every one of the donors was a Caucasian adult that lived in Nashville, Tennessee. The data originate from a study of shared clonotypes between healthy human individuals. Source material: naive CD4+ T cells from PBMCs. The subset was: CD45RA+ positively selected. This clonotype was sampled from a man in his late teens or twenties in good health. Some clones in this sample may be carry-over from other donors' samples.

The CDR3 bases are TGTGCCAGCAGCCCCGGGGGACTCCTGGGCGATACGCAGTATTTT. Its protein is CASSPGGLLGDTQYF. The rearrangement uses TRBV11-2 and TRBJ2-3; D perhaps matches TRBD2 (6 bases). Germline CDR1 is SGHAT and CDR2 is FQNNGV. The CDR3 covers 15 residues. Trimming took off 5 bases at V and 6 bases at J, with 18 bases between the two ends. Full variable domain (missing parts from reference TRBV11-2 and TRBJ2-3): EAGVAQSPRYKIIEKRQSVAFWCNPISGHATLYWYQQILGQGPKLLIQFQNNGVVDDSQLPKDRFSAERLKGVDSTLKIQPAKLEDSAVYLCASSPGGLLGDTQYFGPGTRLTVL.